This T cell receptor (beta chain) comes out of a study of Ad26.COV2.S vaccination and SARS-CoV-2 variants. Method: immunoSEQ multiplex PCR; TCRdb's copy keeps in-frame clones and lacks some. The sample carries about 680,000 clones, about 89% recorded once. V was shortened by 1 base and J by 7 bases, with 11 bases between the two germline ends. The length of the CDR3 is 13 residues. Documented treatment: around 19 received Ad26.COV2.S at low or high dose, single or two shots; about 5 received placebo; per-sample allocation not given. Day 63 after the first injection of vaccine or placebo was the sampling time.

The sequences come from peripheral blood, collected in a trial of Ad26.COV2.S vaccine versus placebo. V usage is TRBV12-3 or TRBV12-4 and J usage is TRBJ2-7; D is possibly TRBD2 (5 bases). This sequence originates from a person aged 18 to 59 who received the Ad26.COV2.S COVID-19 vaccine or a placebo. The DNA for the CDR3 is TGTGCCAGCAGTTTAGGGCCTAGGAGGGAGCAGTACTTC. Its protein is CASSLGPRREQYF.